One sample yielded the 11 T cell receptor beta chains listed below, sequenced in a study of shared clonotypes between healthy human individuals. The table came from immunoSEQ multiplex PCR; TCRdb's copy has only in-frame clones and leaves some out. The table records over a million clones, around 97% of them present only once. The specimen sequenced was naive CD4+ T cells sorted from blood. Documented subset: CD45RA+ positively selected. Every receptor here comes from a man younger than 45 in good health.

This chain connects TRBV18 to TRBJ2-2; 12 bases agree with TRBD2. Germline trimming cut 2 bases from V and 0 bases from J; bases unmatched to any gene: 4. CDR3 length: 18 residues. Germline CDR1 and CDR2: KGHSH and LQKENI. For the CDR3, the DNA is TGTGCCAGCTCACCAGCGACTAGCGGGAGATCGAACACCGGGGAGCTGTTTTTT. It is translated as CASSPATSGRSNTGELFF. Using reference TRBV18 and TRBJ2-2 for the parts outside the CDR3, the full variable domain is NAGVMQNPRHLVRRRGQEARLRCSPMKGHSHVYWYRQLPEEGLKFMVYLQKENIIDESGMPKERFSAEFPKEGPSILRIQQVVRGDSAAYFCASSPATSGRSNTGELFFGEGSRLTVL.

Regarding this clone: The sample carries other DNA sequences with the same CDR3. V and J are TRBV5-1 and TRBJ1-1; D is unresolved. Germline lookup yields CDR1 SGHRS and CDR2 YFSETQ. V lost 4 bases and J 1 base, leaving 11 bases between the germline ends. The CDR3 is made up of 14 amino acids. CDR3 amino acids: CASSLGAGNTEAFF. In DNA form, the CDR3 reads TGCGCCAGCAGCCTGGGAGCGGGGAACACTGAAGCTTTCTTT.

This clone was seen once. This chain links TRBV29-1 with TRBJ1-2; no clear D. CDR3 length equals 9 residues. Trimming cost V 5 bases and J 4 bases, with 2 bases left between them. CDR1 is SQVTM, CDR2 ANQGSEA, per germline. The DNA for the CDR3 is TGCAGCGTTTTCTATGGCTACACCTTC. It codes for CSVFYGYTF.

V usage is TRBV5-1 and J usage is TRBJ2-7, with D tentatively TRBD1 (5 bases). CDR1 SGHRS and CDR2 YFSETQ come from the germline V gene. The CDR3 sequence is 14 residues long. V was cut by 0 bases and J by 3 bases, with 10 bases left in between. CDR3 nucleotide sequence: TGCGCCAGCAGCTTGGTTCCAGGGAACTACGAGCAGTACTTC. Translating gives CASSLVPGNYEQYF.

The chain joins TRBV29-1 to TRBJ1-2; the D is unclear. Germline lookup yields CDR1 SQVTM and CDR2 ANQGSEA. Trimming cost V 6 bases and J 5 bases, with 19 bases left between them. The CDR3 is made up of 14 amino acids. The CDR3 here is CSVSSSRTSYGYTF. The CDR3 bases are TGCAGCGTCTCATCTTCACGTACGAGTTATGGCTACACCTTC.

In regard to this clone: The identical CDR3 is also encoded by other nucleotide sequences in the sample. The chain uses TRBV29-1 and TRBJ2-7; perhaps TRBD2 as D (5 bases). The CDR3 spans 11 residues. The germline gives CDR1 SQVTM, CDR2 ANQGSEA. Trimming pared 5 bases from V and 2 bases from J, leaving 7 bases between. The DNA for the CDR3 is TGCAGCGTTCGAGGGCCCTACGAGCAGTACTTC. This sequence encodes CSVRGPYEQYF.

The chain has TRBV28 and TRBJ1-4; 9 nucleotides agree with TRBD1. V gave up 0 bases and J gave up 5 bases; unmatched junction bases: 1. Germline V gives CDR1 MDHEN, CDR2 SYDVKM. The CDR3 has 15 residues. The CDR3 nucleotides read TGTGCCAGCAGTTTATGGACAGGGGGGAATGAAAAACTGTTTTTT. This gives the protein CASSLWTGGNEKLFF.

The genes are TRBV13 and TRBJ1-2; D is undetermined. The CDR3 sequence is 11 residues long. CDR1 PRHDT and CDR2 FYEKMQ come from the germline V gene (reference sequence). V shed 4 bases and J shed 8 bases, with 8 bases lying between them. The CDR3 spells CASSSLIGYTF. In nucleotides, the CDR3 is TGTGCCAGCAGCTCTTTAATAGGCTACACCTTC.

The chain is built from TRBV11-2 and TRBJ2-1; D remains unclear. Germline values: CDR1 SGHAT, CDR2 FQNNGV. Trimming took off 0 bases at V and 2 bases at J, with 8 bases between the two ends. The CDR3 has 15 residues. The CDR3 region has the DNA TGTGCCAGCAGCTTAGATGGCAATACCTACAATGAGCAGTTCTTC. This translates into CASSLDGNTYNEQFF. Complete variable domain (other parts from reference TRBV11-2 and TRBJ2-1): EAGVAQSPRYKIIEKRQSVAFWCNPISGHATLYWYQQILGQGPKLLIQFQNNGVVDDSQLPKDRFSAERLKGVDSTLKIQPAKLEDSAVYLCASSLDGNTYNEQFFGPGTRLTVL.

The chain has TRBV5-4 and TRBJ2-2, with unresolved D. The V end lost 1 base, the J end lost 2 bases, and 6 bases lay between the germline ends. CDR1 and CDR2 from the germline V gene are SGHNT and YYREEE (reference sequence). This CDR3 is built from 14 residues. The CDR3 DNA is TGTGCCAGCAGCTTGATTAAAAACACCGGGGAGCTGTTTTTT. Its translation: CASSLIKNTGELFF. Full variable domain (remainder filled in from reference TRBV5-4 and TRBJ2-2): ETGVTQSPTHLIKTRGQQVTLRCSSQSGHNTVSWYQQALGQGPQFIFQYYREEENGRGNFPPRFSGLQFPNYSSELNVNALELDDSALYLCASSLIKNTGELFFGEGSRLTVL.

The rearrangement links TRBV7-2 to TRBJ1-1, with D possibly matching TRBD1 (5 bases). This CDR3 comprises 17 residues. V shed 1 base and J shed 5 bases, with 20 bases lying between them. Germline V gene sequence: CDR1 SGHTA, CDR2 FQGNSA. Here the CDR3 DNA reads TGTGCCAGCAGCTTAGGAGGGGCGGCTAAAGCGTGGACTGAAGCTTTCTTT. This encodes CASSLGGAAKAWTEAFF.